The source of this T cell receptor beta chain is a study of blood T cell repertoires in COVID-19. As for the study in general: Sites in the United States, Italy and Spain provided acute and convalescent COVID-19 samples. PBMCs, B-cell-depleted T cells, or T cells provided the cDNA or gDNA that made up the material.

The length of the CDR3 is 19 residues. The junction had 12 bases not matched to a gene; V was cut back by 2 bases and J by 2 bases. Germline V gives CDR1 LGHNA, CDR2 YSLEER. As handled by the study authors: From reference gene primer amplification, estimates of nucleated cell counts were derived. Sequenced by immunoSEQ multiplex PCR; TCRdb stores in-frame clones only, minus some. The DNA gave D and trimming, while V, J and clone size come from that table. The table shows about 240,000 clones, with around four fifths occurring only once. Sequenced material: peripheral blood. The chain uses TRBV4-3 and TRBJ2-7; 13 nucleotides align to TRBD2. This TCR came from an elderly woman with COVID-19, enrolled during active disease. The CDR3 DNA sequence: TGCGCCAGCAGCCAATCCGTCCCGGGACTAGCGGGAAGTACCTACGAGCAGTACTTC. Translated: CASSQSVPGLAGSTYEQYF.